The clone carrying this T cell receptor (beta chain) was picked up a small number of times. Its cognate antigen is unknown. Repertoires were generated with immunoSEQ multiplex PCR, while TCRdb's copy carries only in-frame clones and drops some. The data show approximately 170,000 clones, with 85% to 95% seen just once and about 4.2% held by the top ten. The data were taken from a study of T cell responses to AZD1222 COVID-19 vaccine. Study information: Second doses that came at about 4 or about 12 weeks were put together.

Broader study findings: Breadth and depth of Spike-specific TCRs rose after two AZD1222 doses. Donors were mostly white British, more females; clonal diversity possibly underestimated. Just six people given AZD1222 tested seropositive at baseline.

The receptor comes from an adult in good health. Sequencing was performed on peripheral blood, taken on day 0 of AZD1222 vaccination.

The CDR3 here is CASSIGDRGQGQPQHF. CDR3 sequence (DNA): TGTGCCAGTAGTATAGGGGACAGGGGGCAGGGACAGCCCCAGCATTTT. V and J are TRBV19 and TRBJ1-5; 12 bases agree with TRBD1. CDR1 and CDR2 (germline): LNHDA, SQIVND (reference sequence). With 1 base clipped from V and 7 bases from J, the junction kept 5 bases outside the gene matches. The CDR3 contains 16 residues. The whole variable domain, remainder taken from reference TRBV19 and TRBJ1-5, is DGGITQSPKYLFRKEGQNVTLSCEQNLNHDAMYWYRQDPGQGLRLIYYSQIVNDFQKGDIAEGYSVSREKKESFPLTVTSAQKNPTAFYLCASSIGDRGQGQPQHFGDGTRLSIL.